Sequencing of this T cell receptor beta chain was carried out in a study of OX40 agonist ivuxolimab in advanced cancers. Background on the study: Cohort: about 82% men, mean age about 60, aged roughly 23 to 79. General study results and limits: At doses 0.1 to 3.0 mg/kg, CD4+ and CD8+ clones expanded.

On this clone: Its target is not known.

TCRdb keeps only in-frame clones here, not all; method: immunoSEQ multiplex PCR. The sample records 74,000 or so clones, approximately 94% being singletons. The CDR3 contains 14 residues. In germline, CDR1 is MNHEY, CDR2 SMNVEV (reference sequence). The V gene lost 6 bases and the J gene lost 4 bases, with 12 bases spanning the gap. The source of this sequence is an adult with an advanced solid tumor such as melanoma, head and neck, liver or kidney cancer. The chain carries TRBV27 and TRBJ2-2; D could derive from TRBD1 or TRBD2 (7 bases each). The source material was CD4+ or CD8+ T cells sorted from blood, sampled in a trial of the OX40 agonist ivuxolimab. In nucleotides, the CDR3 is TGTGCCAGCAGCAGGGGGGGGACCACCGGGGAGCTGTTTTTT. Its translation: CASSRGGTTGELFF.